This is a list of T cell receptor beta chains from one sample in a study of T cell changes during pregnancy in multiple sclerosis. The data were produced by immunoSEQ multiplex PCR, yet TCRdb's version contains in-frame clones alone and is incomplete. Here the sample spans some 11,000 clones, around 88% being singletons. Here the sequenced sample was CD8+ T cells from peripheral blood mononuclear cells, taken in the first trimester of pregnancy. The source of these receptors is a female donor in good health, enrolled as a control in a pregnancy study. Each CDR3 is given with its conserved first and last residue. D genes are given only for firm matches. A clone size is listed for some rows: how often the clone was seen (once, few, many), or a class if it is expanded.

d_call: -; j_call: TRBJ2-5; clone_size: -; v_call: TRBV7-2; cdr3_aa: CASSSHLPFSGQVETQYF; cdr3_nt: TGTGCCAGCAGCTCCCATCTCCCATTTAGCGGACAGGTAGAGACCCAGTACTTC
d_call: TRBD1; j_call: TRBJ2-7; clone_size: -; v_call: TRBV19; cdr3_aa: CASSPNPWDRSSYEQYF; cdr3_nt: TGTGCCAGTAGTCCAAACCCCTGGGACAGGAGCTCCTACGAGCAGTACTTC
d_call: -; j_call: TRBJ2-2; clone_size: -; v_call: TRBV19; cdr3_aa: CASSSGTGELFF; cdr3_nt: TGTGCCAGTAGTTCGGGGACCGGGGAGCTGTTTTTT
d_call: -; j_call: TRBJ1-1; clone_size: -; v_call: TRBV2; cdr3_aa: CASGTLEAFF; cdr3_nt: TGTGCCAGCGGGACACTTGAAGCTTTCTTT
d_call: -; j_call: TRBJ1-3; clone_size: -; v_call: TRBV27; cdr3_aa: CASSLSQGSGNTIYF; cdr3_nt: TGTGCCAGCAGTTTGTCCCAGGGATCTGGAAACACCATATATTTT
d_call: TRBD1; j_call: TRBJ2-7; clone_size: -; v_call: TRBV27; cdr3_aa: CASSSDRAGEQYF; cdr3_nt: TGTGCCAGCAGTTCGGACAGGGCCGGCGAGCAGTACTTC
d_call: -; j_call: TRBJ1-1; clone_size: once; v_call: TRBV18; cdr3_aa: CASSPEQSNTEAFF; cdr3_nt: TGTGCCAGCTCACCAGAACAGTCGAACACTGAAGCTTTCTTT
d_call: -; j_call: TRBJ2-7; clone_size: -; v_call: TRBV6-1; cdr3_aa: CASSENYSDSQSSYEQYF; cdr3_nt: TGTGCCAGCAGTGAGAATTATTCGGACAGCCAAAGCTCCTACGAGCAGTACTTC
d_call: -; j_call: TRBJ1-3; clone_size: -; v_call: TRBV4-3; cdr3_aa: CASSPGGSGNTIYF; cdr3_nt: TGCGCCAGCAGCCCCGGGGGGTCGGGAAACACCATATATTTT
d_call: TRBD2; j_call: TRBJ2-2; clone_size: medium-sized; v_call: TRBV6-4; cdr3_aa: CATTSGSTGELFF; cdr3_nt: TGTGCCACGACTAGCGGATCCACCGGGGAGCTGTTTTTT
d_call: -; j_call: TRBJ1-2; clone_size: -; v_call: TRBV9; cdr3_aa: CASSGGGYTF; cdr3_nt: TGTGCCAGCAGTGGAGGTGGCTACACCTTC
d_call: TRBD2; j_call: TRBJ2-7; clone_size: -; v_call: TRBV27; cdr3_aa: CASSPSVTSTSYEQYF; cdr3_nt: TGTGCCAGCAGTCCCAGTGTGACTAGCACCTCCTACGAGCAGTACTTC
d_call: -; j_call: TRBJ2-6; clone_size: -; v_call: TRBV19; cdr3_aa: CASSIKGVGYSGANVLTF; cdr3_nt: TGTGCCAGTAGTATTAAGGGAGTCGGGTATTCTGGGGCCAACGTCCTGACTTTC
d_call: TRBD2; j_call: TRBJ2-3; clone_size: -; v_call: TRBV5-6; cdr3_aa: CASSLREGDTQYF; cdr3_nt: TGTGCCAGCAGCTTGCGGGAGGGAGATACGCAGTATTTT
d_call: -; j_call: TRBJ2-7; clone_size: -; v_call: TRBV14; cdr3_aa: CASSQDYGQGTYEQYF; cdr3_nt: TGTGCCAGCAGCCAAGACTACGGCCAGGGAACCTACGAGCAGTACTTC
d_call: -; j_call: TRBJ1-5; clone_size: -; v_call: TRBV5-6; cdr3_aa: CASSPGVDLLNQPQHF; cdr3_nt: TGTGCCAGCAGCCCCGGGGTAGACCTATTAAATCAGCCCCAGCATTTT